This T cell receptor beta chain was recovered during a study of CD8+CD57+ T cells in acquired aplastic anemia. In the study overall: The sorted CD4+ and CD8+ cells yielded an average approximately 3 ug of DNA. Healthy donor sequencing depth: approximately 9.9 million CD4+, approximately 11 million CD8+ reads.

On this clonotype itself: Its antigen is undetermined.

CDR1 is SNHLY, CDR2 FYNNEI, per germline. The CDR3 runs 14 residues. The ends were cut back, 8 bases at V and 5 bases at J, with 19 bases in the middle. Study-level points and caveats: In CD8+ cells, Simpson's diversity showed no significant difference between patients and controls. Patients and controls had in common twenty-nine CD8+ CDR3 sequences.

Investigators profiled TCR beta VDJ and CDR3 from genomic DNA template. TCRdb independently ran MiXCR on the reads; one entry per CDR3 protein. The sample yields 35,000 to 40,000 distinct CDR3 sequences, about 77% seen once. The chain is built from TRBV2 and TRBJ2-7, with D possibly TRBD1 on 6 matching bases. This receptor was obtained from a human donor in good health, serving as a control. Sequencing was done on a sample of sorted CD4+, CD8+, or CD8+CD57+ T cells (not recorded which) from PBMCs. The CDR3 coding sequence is TGTGCCAGCCGAAGAGACAGGTCCTTCCACGAGCAGTACTTC. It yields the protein CASRRDRSFHEQYF.